A selection of T cell receptor beta chains follows, all from one sample in a study of PD-L1 blockade in urothelial cancer. Clones were read by immunoSEQ multiplex PCR, and TCRdb kept only the in-frame ones, dropping some. The data show 35,000 to 55,000 clones, around 80% seen once. The source material was PBMCs, sampled around atezolizumab (anti-PD-L1) treatment. All receptors derive from a man between 65 and 85 years old with urothelial cancer. Both conserved end residues are part of each CDR3. A D gene is named only where the DNA matches it firmly. Rows may omit the clone size; those that give it use once, few, many or a size class.

v_call	d_call	clone_size	j_call	cdr3_length	cdr3_nt	cdr3_aa
TRBV11-1	-	-	TRBJ2-2	15	TGTGCCAGCAGCTTAGCCAGGGGACCGATCGGGGAGCTGTTTTTT	CASSLARGPIGELFF
TRBV5-1	TRBD1	-	TRBJ2-5	14	TGCGCCAGCAGCTTGGGGGCAGGGGGAAGGGCCCAGTACTTC	CASSLGAGGRAQYF
TRBV6-5	-	few	TRBJ1-2	12	TGTGCCAGCAGTTCGCGGTCGGGTGGCTACACCTTC	CASSSRSGGYTF
TRBV2	-	-	TRBJ1-3	11	TGTGCCAGCAGTCTAGGAAACACCATATATTTT	CASSLGNTIYF
TRBV28	-	-	TRBJ1-1	14	TGTGCCAGCAGTTTTGGCGGGGGTCGGACTGAAGCTTTCTTT	CASSFGGGRTEAFF
TRBV6-1	-	-	TRBJ2-7	14	TGTGCCAGCAGTAAGGACTTGCCGAGATACGAGCAGTACTTC	CASSKDLPRYEQYF
TRBV18	-	few	TRBJ1-2	13	TGTGCCAGCTCACCACAGGAGGACTATGGCTACACCTTC	CASSPQEDYGYTF
TRBV30	TRBD1	-	TRBJ1-6	13	TGTGCCTGGTCCCGGGACAGAAATTCACCCCTCCACTTT	CAWSRDRNSPLHF
TRBV19	TRBD1	-	TRBJ1-2	13	TGTGCCAGCCAAAAAGGGGGCGGCTATGGCTACACCTTC	CASQKGGGYGYTF
TRBV28	-	-	TRBJ1-1	13	TGTGCCAGCAAGGTTCGGACAGCTACTGAAGCTTTCTTT	CASKVRTATEAFF
TRBV19	-	-	TRBJ1-4	15	TGTGCCAGTAGTATAGGACAACAACGTAATGAAAAACTGTTTTTT	CASSIGQQRNEKLFF
TRBV10-3	TRBD2	-	TRBJ2-1	17	TGTGCCATCAGTGAACGGGGGGCTAGCGGGAGCTACAATGAGCAGTTCTTC	CAISERGASGSYNEQFF
TRBV11-2	-	-	TRBJ1-1	13	TGTGCCAGCAGCTGGAAACTAAACACTGAAGCTTTCTTT	CASSWKLNTEAFF
TRBV27	TRBD1	-	TRBJ2-7	14	TGTGCCAGCAGTGACGGACAGGGTTGGTACGAGCAGTACTTC	CASSDGQGWYEQYF
TRBV6-5	-	-	TRBJ1-3	14	TGTGCCAGCTCAACGGGGGGGCCCGGAAACACCATATATTTT	CASSTGGPGNTIYF